A selection of T cell receptor beta chains follows, all from one sample in a study of CXCR3-negative and CXCR3-positive naive CD8 T cells. TCRdb reprocessed the 5' RACE reads; each CDR3 protein has one entry and no DNA is given. The table lists roughly 99,000 distinct CDR3 sequences, with less than 1.1% in the top ten. The sequenced sample was naive CXCR3+ CD8+ T cells from blood. The receptors were sampled from a human donor in good health. Some clones in this sample may be carry-over from other donors' samples. Both conserved end residues are part of each CDR3.

CDR3aa,v_gene,j_gene
CASSQDVLAGARNEQFF,TRBV4-3,TRBJ2-1
CASSLTQGPPNNEQFF,TRBV12-3/TRBV12-4,TRBJ2-1
CSASGGPDYNEQFF,TRBV20-1,TRBJ2-1
CASSLTIPDRQGPPYEQYF,TRBV27,TRBJ2-7
CASSQAGTSGYADTQYF,TRBV14,TRBJ2-3
CASSLPGTLMYTGELFF,TRBV12-3/TRBV12-4,TRBJ2-2
CASSLRARVTGELFF,TRBV28,TRBJ2-2
CASSQDYPPSGGATGELFF,TRBV4-3,TRBJ2-2
CASSWASTGSEQYF,TRBV12-3/TRBV12-4,TRBJ2-7
CASSTLAASDRGSDEQYF,TRBV27,TRBJ2-7
CASSRLAGAPGDTQYF,TRBV7-8,TRBJ2-3
CASSDRVMAYEQYF,TRBV28,TRBJ2-7
CASSTTGSNQPQHF,TRBV12-3/TRBV12-4,TRBJ1-5
CASRTDRLQNEQFF,TRBV6-2/TRBV6-3,TRBJ2-1
CSVEDGQGPTYEQYF,TRBV29-1,TRBJ2-7